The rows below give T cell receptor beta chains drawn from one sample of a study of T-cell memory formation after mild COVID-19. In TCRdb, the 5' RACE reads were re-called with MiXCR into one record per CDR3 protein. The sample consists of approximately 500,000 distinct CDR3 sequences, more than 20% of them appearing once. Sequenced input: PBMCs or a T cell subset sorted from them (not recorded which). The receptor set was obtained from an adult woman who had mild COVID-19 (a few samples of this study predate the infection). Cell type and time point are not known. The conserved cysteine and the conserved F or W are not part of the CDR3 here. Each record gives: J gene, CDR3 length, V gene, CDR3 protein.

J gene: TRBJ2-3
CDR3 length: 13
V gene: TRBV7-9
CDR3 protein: ASSAGGGSRDTQY

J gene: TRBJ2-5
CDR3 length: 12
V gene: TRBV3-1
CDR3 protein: ASSQDARTRTQY

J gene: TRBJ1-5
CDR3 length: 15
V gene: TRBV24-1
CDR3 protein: ATSDPQDENSNQPQH

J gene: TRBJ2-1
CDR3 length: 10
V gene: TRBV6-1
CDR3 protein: ACGRRVNEQF

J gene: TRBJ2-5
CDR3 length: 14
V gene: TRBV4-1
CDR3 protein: ASSRRPGQGQETQY

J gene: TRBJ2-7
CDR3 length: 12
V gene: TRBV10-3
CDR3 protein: AISDPGRTYEQY

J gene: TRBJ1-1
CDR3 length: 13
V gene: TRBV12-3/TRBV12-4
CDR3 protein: ASTFPSTGHTEAF

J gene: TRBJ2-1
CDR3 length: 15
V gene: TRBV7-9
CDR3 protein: ASSPLRDIPSYNEQF

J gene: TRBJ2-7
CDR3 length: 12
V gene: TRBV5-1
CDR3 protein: ASRPTGLGYEQY

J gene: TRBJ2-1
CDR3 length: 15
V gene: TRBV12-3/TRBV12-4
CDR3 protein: ASSLGLAGDTYNEQF

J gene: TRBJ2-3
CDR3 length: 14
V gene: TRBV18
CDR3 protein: ASSRQGLAGKDTQY

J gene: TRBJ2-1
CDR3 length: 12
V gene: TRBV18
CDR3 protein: ASSPSSGSNEQF

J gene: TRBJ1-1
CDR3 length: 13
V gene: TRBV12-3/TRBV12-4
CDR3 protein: ASSFPERGTTEAF

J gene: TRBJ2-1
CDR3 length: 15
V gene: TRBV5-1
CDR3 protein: ASSFLAGGHSYNEQF

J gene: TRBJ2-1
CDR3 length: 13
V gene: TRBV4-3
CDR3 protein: ASARGIRDYNEQF

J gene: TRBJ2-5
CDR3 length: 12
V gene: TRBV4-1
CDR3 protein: ASSGQRAQETQY